The 4 T cell receptor beta chains reported below all come from one sample, sequenced in a study of beta chain features in type 1 diabetes. Study findings and constraints: There was a moderate but significant shortening of TCRB CDR3s in all four CD4+ subsets of Type 1 diabetes patients.

These receptors are not linked to any known antigen. Expressed TCRB transcripts got sequenced, as all isolated RNA was reverse transcribed. Measured with immunoSEQ multiplex PCR; TCRdb has only the in-frame clones, and not every one. The table shows 100,000 to 150,000 clones, with around 8.8% occurring only once. Sequenced: central memory CD4+ T cells from blood. Receptors were obtained from a man aged 25-45 years with type 1 diabetes.

V usage is TRBV7-8 and J usage is TRBJ2-2; D is unclear. CDR1 SGHVS and CDR2 FQNEAQ come from the germline V gene. The CDR3 extends over 13 amino acids. Between the trimmed V and J ends, which lost 3 bases and 13 bases, there was a span of 15 bases. CDR3 residues: CASSLNSGSSLFF. The CDR3 region has the DNA TGTGCCAGCAGCTTGAATTCAGGCTCGTCGCTGTTTTTT.

The gene calls are TRBV9 and TRBJ2-5; D unresolved. In germline, CDR1 is SGDLS, CDR2 YYNGEE. Trimming left V 3 bases short and J 5 bases short, with 8 bases between. The CDR3 runs to 12 residues. The CDR3 region has the DNA TGTGCCAGCAGCGGCAACCGGGAGACCCAGTACTTC. Encoded protein: CASSGNRETQYF.

This clone was counted only a few times. This chain uses TRBV27 with TRBJ2-1; 9 nucleotides match TRBD2. The CDR3 loop spans 16 amino acids. With V trimmed by 2 bases and J by 2 bases, 4 bases remained unmatched. The germline V gene has CDR1 MNHEY and CDR2 SMNVEV (reference sequence). The CDR3 region is CASSLGGGGAYNEQFF. The CDR3 coding sequence is TGTGCCAGCAGTTTAGGCGGCGGGGGGGCCTACAATGAGCAGTTCTTC.

A few counts support this clone. The chain joins TRBV6-1 to TRBJ2-3; 8 bases align to TRBD1. V lost 4 bases and J lost 6; bases outside the gene matches: 15. Germline values: CDR1 MNHNS, CDR2 SASEGT. This CDR3 comprises 17 residues. CDR3 region: CASSGHKPGQVGDTQYF. CDR3 bases: TGTGCCAGCAGTGGCCATAAGCCGGGACAGGTTGGGGATACGCAGTATTTT.